Below are 18 T cell receptor beta chains sequenced from a single sample in a study of regulatory T cells in long-lasting Graves disease (dated by TCRdb to about 2021). The receptor library was made with multiplex PCR. The sequencing machine was an Illumina HiSeq 4000. TCR beta libraries were built with iRepertoire HTBI primers and Arm-PCR amplification of CDR3 regions. Using fastp at Q25 and MiXCR, TCRdb reprocessed the public reads and kept productive beta chains. Entries that share a CDR3 protein sequence are merged under the most common genes and DNA. The sample profile shows about 540,000 distinct CDR3 sequences; about 13% of them were found once. The ten largest clonotypes hold roughly a tenth of the sample. The time point label, read with the paper, signifies: newly diagnosed GD, antithyroid drugs for less than 3 months. For both TCR sequencing and RNA sequencing, RNA was extracted from PBMCs using TRIzol.

The data also belong to a second study, concerning T cells in Graves' hyperthyroidism and ophthalmopathy.

Sequencing was performed on peripheral blood mononuclear cells (PBMCs), taken at new diagnosis, from a patient treated with antithyroid drugs. Receptor source: a man aged 25-45 years with Graves disease. Donor details come from another sample of the same person, matched by shared clones.

A note on this clonotype: A much larger clone sits a single nucleotide away, making a read error possible. The CDR3 sequence is CASGYTGQAEETQYF. The DNA of the CDR3 is TGTGCCAGCGGTTACACCGGACAGGCTGAAGAGACCCAGTACTTC. The V and J genes are TRBV6-5 and TRBJ2-5, with 7 bases identical to TRBD1. CDR3 length: 15 residues. Germline values: CDR1 MNHEY, CDR2 SVGAGI.

This clonotype was recorded at least ten times. The gene calls are TRBV28 and TRBJ2-4; 10 bases align to TRBD2. Germline-derived CDR1 and CDR2 are MDHEN and SYDVKM. The CDR3 is 16 amino acids. After removal of 2 bases from V and 6 bases from J, the junction contained 7 bases not matched to a gene. The CDR3 bases are TGTGCCAGCAGTTTACCCCCGCCTAGCGGGAGAAACATTCAGTACTTC. Encoded protein: CASSLPPPSGRNIQYF.

This clonotype has more than one count but fewer than ten. This sequence joins TRBV4-1 and TRBJ1-3; no definite D call. V gave up 8 bases and J gave up 0 bases, with 11 bases separating them. Germline CDR1 MGHRA, CDR2 YSYEKL. CDR3 length equals 14 residues. Here the CDR3 reads CASGRGGSGNTIYF. The CDR3 DNA reads TGCGCCAGCGGGCGAGGTGGCTCTGGAAACACCATATATTTT.

In its sample, this clonotype was seen many times. The CDR3 nucleotides read TGTGCCTGGAGTGTACTTGCGGGAGCCGGAGAGACCCAGTACTTC. Translation gives CAWSVLAGAGETQYF. This chain joins TRBV30 and TRBJ2-5, with 7 bases matching TRBD2. J was trimmed by 4 bases and V by 0 bases; bases with no gene match: 8. Germline V lookup: CDR1 GTSNPN, CDR2 SVGIG (reference sequence). The CDR3 spans 15 residues.

This clonotype was detected ten times or more. The chain employs TRBV15 and TRBJ2-3; D unresolved. V was trimmed by 3 bases and J by 6 bases, leaving 10 bases between them. The CDR3 consists of 13 residues. Looked up from germline, CDR1 is LNHNV and CDR2 is YYDKDF (reference sequence). The chain's CDR3 is CATSRNTRDTQYF. The CDR3 DNA sequence: TGTGCCACCAGCAGGAATACCCGGGATACGCAGTATTTT. Complete variable domain (other parts from reference TRBV15 and TRBJ2-3): DAMVIQNPRYQVTQFGKPVTLSCSQTLNHNVMYWYQQKSSQAPKLLFHYYDKDFNNEADTPDNFQSRRPNTSFCFLDIRSPGLGDTAMYLCATSRNTRDTQYFGPGTRLTVL.

This clonotype was picked up many times. The chain couples TRBV7-9 to TRBJ2-7; D uncertain. Germline assignment: CDR1 SEHNR and CDR2 FQNEAQ (reference sequence). V lost 4 bases and J 0 bases, leaving 16 bases between the germline ends. This CDR3 has 16 residues. CDR3 protein: CASSSPTWGSSYEQYF. CDR3 nucleotide sequence: TGTGCCAGCAGCTCCCCGACGTGGGGAAGCTCCTACGAGCAGTACTTC.

The chain links TRBV19 to TRBJ1-5; D is unresolved. The CDR3 consists of 13 residues. V was clipped by 3 bases and J by 3 bases, with 6 bases between them. CDR1 and CDR2 from the germline V gene are LNHDA and SQIVND (reference sequence). The CDR3 spells CASSISDNQPQHF. Written as DNA, the CDR3 is TGTGCCAGTAGTATCTCGGACAATCAGCCCCAGCATTTT.

This clonotype was counted at least ten times. This chain joins TRBV27 and TRBJ1-1; D not resolved. The V gene's germline CDR1 is MNHEY and CDR2 SMNVEV (reference sequence). Trimming took 5 bases from V and 3 from J, leaving 16 bases between them. The CDR3 consists of 15 residues. The DNA of the CDR3 is TGTGCCAGCAGTCCCCGTTCGGGGTTGCACACTGAAGCTTTCTTT. It codes for CASSPRSGLHTEAFF.

This clonotype was seen ten or more times. V usage is TRBV27 and J usage is TRBJ1-5, with 10 nucleotides matching TRBD1. The CDR3 loop spans 17 amino acids. Germline V gives CDR1 MNHEY, CDR2 SMNVEV (reference sequence). V shed 3 bases, J shed 3 bases, and the junction held 8 bases outside the gene matches. CDR3 nucleotide sequence: TGTGCCAGCAGTTTGGGGGCGACAGGGGGCCTCAATCAGCCCCAGCATTTT. Its protein product is CASSLGATGGLNQPQHF.

About this clonotype: This may stem from a read error, because a much larger clone lies one nucleotide away. This rearrangement joins TRBV24-1 to TRBJ1-5; no reliable D call. The CDR3 length is 14 residues. Germline V lookup: CDR1 KGHDR, CDR2 SFDVKD. The V gene lost 5 bases and the J gene lost 0 bases, with 7 bases spanning the gap. For the CDR3, the DNA is TGTGCCACCAGTGTGCGTGCTAGCAATCAGCCCCAGCATTTT. It encodes CATSVRASNQPQHF.

This clonotype was seen many times. V is TRBV6-2 or TRBV6-3 and J is TRBJ1-1, with D possibly being TRBD1 (5 bases). This CDR3 has 14 amino acids. Trimming stripped 6 bases from V and 5 bases from J, with 16 bases between. Germline V gives CDR1 MNHEY, CDR2 SVGEGT. The CDR3: CASRNQGVVTEAFF. CDR3 DNA sequence: TGTGCCAGCAGGAACCAGGGTGTAGTGACTGAAGCTTTCTTT.

This clonotype was seen once. This rearrangement joins TRBV7-3 to TRBJ2-3; no firm D call. Germline V gene lookup returns CDR1 SGHTA and CDR2 FQGTGA. Trimming removed 1 base at V and 6 bases at J, with 8 bases between. This CDR3 contains 13 residues. CDR3: CASSLKVRDTQYF. CDR3 DNA: TGTGCCAGCAGCTTAAAGGTACGGGATACGCAGTATTTT.

A note on this clonotype: A much larger clone sits a single nucleotide away, making a read error possible. The V call is TRBV20-1, the J call TRBJ2-7; D ambiguous. Per the germline V gene, CDR1 is DFQATT and CDR2 is SNEGSKA (reference sequence). The CDR3 is 12 amino acids. Trimming took 2 bases from V and 5 from J, leaving 10 bases between them. The CDR3 region is CSARHGTDEQYF. The DNA of the CDR3 is TGCAGTGCTAGACACGGAACCGACGAGCAGTACTTC.

The genes are TRBV11-2 and TRBJ2-1, with 11 bases lining up with TRBD2. The CDR3 has 18 amino acids. Germline values: CDR1 SGHAT, CDR2 FQNNGV. V dropped 5 bases and J dropped 1; count of bases not matched to a gene: 10. CDR3 sequence reads: CASSRGGVAGGSYNEQFF. Here the CDR3 DNA reads TGTGCCAGCAGCCGGGGGGGGGTAGCGGGAGGGTCCTACAATGAGCAGTTCTTC.

This clonotype has a count of ten or more. This chain uses TRBV6-1 with TRBJ2-3; 7 positions agree with TRBD2. J lost 0 bases, V lost 6 bases, and 0 bases had no gene match. Germline CDR1 and CDR2: MNHNS and SASEGT. The CDR3 is made up of 13 amino acids. CDR3 sequence: CASRLASTDTQYF. For the CDR3, the DNA is TGTGCCAGCAGACTAGCGAGCACAGATACGCAGTATTTT.

This clonotype has at least ten counts. The J gene is TRBJ2-3, the V gene TRBV20-1; weak D call: TRBD2 (7 bases). The CDR3 has 17 amino acids. Looked up from germline, CDR1 is DFQATT and CDR2 is SNEGSKA (reference sequence). V was trimmed by 6 bases and J by 0 bases, leaving 22 bases between them. The CDR3 bases are TGCAGTGCCGATTACAGGGAGGGGCGGGTTAGCACAGATACGCAGTATTTT. It specifies CSADYREGRVSTDTQYF.

This clonotype was found a few times. The genes are TRBV30 and TRBJ2-3, with 16 bases lining up with TRBD2. V was pared by 2 bases and J by 6 bases, with 8 bases of the junction left unmatched. The CDR3 sequence is 17 residues long. Germline V CDR1 and CDR2: GTSNPN, SVGIG (reference sequence). The DNA for the CDR3 is TGTGCCTGGAGTCCCCAGGGACTAGCGGGAGGGCCTGATACGCAGTATTTT. It yields the protein CAWSPQGLAGGPDTQYF.

This clonotype was picked up many times. The J gene is TRBJ2-1, the V gene TRBV5-1; no definite D call. The germline CDR1 and CDR2 sequences are SGHRS and YFSETQ. Deletions cut 4 bases from V and 7 bases from J, with 15 bases between. CDR3 size: 14 residues. DNA for the CDR3: TGCGCCAGCAGCCCCACCTTTACTCGGAATGAGCAGTTCTTC. Amino acid sequence: CASSPTFTRNEQFF.